The rows below give T cell receptor beta chains drawn from one sample of a study of T cells in Graves' hyperthyroidism and ophthalmopathy. TCRdb used MiXCR to reprocess the multiplex PCR reads, holding one entry per CDR3 protein. The repertoire holds hundreds of thousands of distinct CDR3 sequences, with approximately 23% as singletons. The material sequenced was blood. The receptor set was obtained from a woman in her seventies with Graves' ophthalmopathy. Both conserved end residues are part of each CDR3. Each record gives: J gene, D gene, clone size, V gene, CDR3 length, CDR3 protein, CDR3 DNA. A D gene is named only where the DNA matches it firmly. The listing skips clone size in some rows; elsewhere it reads once, few, many or a size class.

TRBJ1-1,TRBD1,few,TRBV10-3,14,CAITKDRGNTEAFF,TGTGCCATCACCAAGGACAGGGGGAACACTGAAGCTTTCTTT
TRBJ2-3,.,many,TRBV12-3/TRBV12-4,15,CASKVGGMGTDTQYF,TGTGCCAGCAAGGTTGGAGGGATGGGTACAGATACGCAGTATTTT
TRBJ2-1,.,.,TRBV20-1,19,CSARGTGGTSGIPGNEQFF,TGCAGTGCTAGAGGGACAGGGGGAACTAGCGGGATTCCGGGGAATGAGCAGTTCTTC
TRBJ2-4,.,many,TRBV11-2,14,CASSLSIMENIQYF,TGTGCCAGCAGCTTATCAATTATGGAAAACATTCAGTACTTC
TRBJ2-3,TRBD2,.,TRBV30,19,CAWSVANLLAGLSTDTQYF,TGTGCCTGGAGTGTCGCCAATCTACTAGCGGGACTAAGCACAGATACGCAGTATTTT
TRBJ2-1,TRBD2,many,TRBV12-3/TRBV12-4,16,CASRPGAGGPYNEQFF,TGTGCCAGCAGACCAGGAGCGGGAGGGCCTTACAATGAGCAGTTCTTC
TRBJ2-1,TRBD2,few,TRBV10-3,15,CAIQGTQRGGNEQFF,TGTGCCATCCAAGGTACCCAACGGGGGGGGAATGAGCAGTTCTTC
TRBJ1-1,.,few,TRBV3-1,15,CASSHEGRRNTEAFF,TGTGCCAGCAGCCACGAGGGACGGCGGAACACTGAAGCTTTCTTT
TRBJ1-1,.,few,TRBV30,14,CAWSKRGGRTEAFF,TGTGCCTGGAGTAAACGGGGGGGGAGGACTGAAGCTTTCTTT
TRBJ2-1,.,few,TRBV5-6,13,CASSLIWANEQFF,TGTGCCAGCAGCTTGATTTGGGCCAATGAGCAGTTCTTC
TRBJ2-1,.,.,TRBV6-1,14,CASSPRGDYNEQFF,TGTGCCAGCAGCCCGCGAGGGGACTACAATGAGCAGTTCTTC
TRBJ2-7,.,few,TRBV7-8,14,CASSSSGESYEQYF,TGTGCCAGCAGCTCCAGCGGAGAATCCTACGAGCAGTACTTC
TRBJ1-2,.,few,TRBV30,12,CAWSVFGYGYTF,TGTGCCTGGAGTGTTTTCGGGTATGGCTACACCTTC
TRBJ1-4,TRBD1,few,TRBV2,14,CASSDGTGLEKLFF,TGTGCCAGCAGTGACGGGACAGGGCTCGAAAAACTGTTTTTT
TRBJ2-1,TRBD1,many,TRBV28,14,CASSFRDSYNEQFF,TGTGCCAGCAGTTTCCGGGACAGCTACAATGAGCAGTTCTTC
TRBJ2-3,TRBD2,once,TRBV9,18,CASSASPGLAGVTDTQYF,TGTGCCAGCAGCGCATCACCGGGACTAGCGGGAGTGACAGATACGCAGTATTTT
TRBJ2-5,.,few,TRBV7-3,13,CASSLAYQETQYF,TGTGCCAGCAGCTTAGCGTACCAAGAGACCCAGTACTTC
TRBJ2-7,TRBD1,many,TRBV12-5,15,CASGFPPGTDYEQYF,TGTGCTAGTGGTTTCCCCCCCGGGACAGACTACGAGCAGTACTTC
TRBJ2-7,TRBD2,.,TRBV6-1,13,CASKLADLYEQYF,TGTGCCAGCAAACTAGCGGACCTCTACGAGCAGTACTTC
TRBJ2-7,.,.,TRBV5-1,14,CASSFTGSSYERYF,TGTGCCAGCAGCTTCACTGGTAGCTCCTACGAGCGGTACTTC
TRBJ2-5,.,many,TRBV20-1,14,CSAGGGYGAETQYF,TGCAGTGCTGGGGGCGGTTATGGGGCAGAGACCCAGTACTTC
TRBJ2-2,TRBD2,.,TRBV5-5,16,CASSLWGGASTGELFF,TGTGCCAGCAGCTTGTGGGGGGGAGCGAGCACCGGGGAGCTGTTTTTT
TRBJ2-1,.,few,TRBV18,13,CASSLIRADEQFF,TGTGCCAGCTCTCTAATACGGGCCGATGAGCAGTTCTTC
TRBJ1-5,.,.,TRBV27,14,CASSLLGGLQPQHF,TGTGCCAGCAGTTTACTTGGAGGATTGCAGCCCCAGCATTTT
TRBJ2-5,TRBD2,few,TRBV7-9,19,CASSFREGGRPKRGETQYF,TGTGCCAGCAGCTTTCGGGAAGGCGGGAGGCCCAAAAGGGGAGAGACCCAGTACTTC
TRBJ1-1,.,few,TRBV18,15,CASSPPNGQGTEAFF,TGTGCCAGCTCACCACCAAACGGACAAGGCACTGAAGCTTTCTTT
TRBJ2-2,.,few,TRBV7-2,15,CASSLKGSNTGELFF,TGTGCCAGCAGCTTAAAGGGGTCTAACACCGGGGAGCTGTTTTTT
TRBJ2-3,.,many,TRBV27,12,CASSFRGDTQYF,TGTGCCAGCAGTTTTCGGGGAGATACGCAGTATTTT
TRBJ2-1,TRBD2,many,TRBV7-8,18,CASSLVGSGSGSYNEQFF,TGTGCCAGCAGCTTAGTCGGTAGCGGGAGTGGATCCTACAATGAGCAGTTCTTC
TRBJ2-7,TRBD2,few,TRBV7-6,17,CASSLEASGIGTYEQYF,TGTGCCAGCAGCTTAGAGGCTAGCGGGATTGGAACCTACGAGCAGTACTTC
TRBJ1-3,.,few,TRBV6-6,16,CASSYSGGLTGNTIYF,TGTGCCAGCAGTTACTCCGGGGGCCTGACTGGAAACACCATATATTTT
TRBJ2-7,.,.,TRBV20-1,15,CSARGRTSNPYEQYF,TGCAGTGCTAGAGGTAGAACTAGCAACCCCTACGAGCAGTACTTC
TRBJ1-2,TRBD1,.,TRBV7-2,14,CASNAVGTGDGYTF,TGTGCCAGCAACGCCGTGGGGACAGGGGATGGCTACACCTTC
TRBJ1-2,.,.,TRBV30,14,CAWNPSGGSGGYTF,TGTGCCTGGAACCCAAGCGGGGGTTCGGGTGGCTACACCTTC
TRBJ1-2,.,many,TRBV18,13,CASSPDSSYGYTF,TGTGCCAGCTCACCTGATTCCAGCTATGGCTACACCTTC
TRBJ1-5,.,many,TRBV2,13,CASRGEINQPQHF,TGTGCCAGCAGAGGGGAGATAAATCAGCCCCAGCATTTT
TRBJ2-1,TRBD2,.,TRBV29-1,16,CSVEAYLAGGLNEQFF,TGCAGCGTTGAAGCCTATTTAGCGGGAGGGCTCAATGAGCAGTTCTTC
TRBJ2-3,TRBD1,.,TRBV5-1,15,CASSNGQGGTDTQYF,TGCGCCAGCAGCAACGGACAGGGAGGCACAGATACGCAGTATTTT
TRBJ2-2,.,.,TRBV27,15,CASSLSWQGLRELFF,TGTGCCAGCAGTTTATCGTGGCAGGGCCTCCGAGAGCTGTTTTTT
TRBJ2-1,TRBD2,few,TRBV20-1,16,CSALSQTSGSRGEQFF,TGCAGTGCCCTCTCCCAAACTAGCGGGAGCCGAGGTGAGCAGTTCTTC
TRBJ1-2,TRBD1,many,TRBV2,14,CASSGQGLNYGYTF,TGTGCCAGCAGTGGACAGGGGTTAAACTATGGCTACACCTTC
TRBJ1-2,.,.,TRBV12-3/TRBV12-4,13,CASSLIEGYGYTF,TGTGCCAGCAGTTTGATAGAAGGGTATGGCTACACCTTC
TRBJ2-5,TRBD1,.,TRBV6-2/TRBV6-3,14,CASRWTGAAGTQYF,TGTGCCAGCAGATGGACAGGAGCCGCTGGGACCCAGTACTTC
TRBJ1-2,TRBD1,.,TRBV20-1,13,CSVLPGGYRGYTF,TGCAGTGTCCTCCCAGGGGGGTATCGTGGCTACACCTTC
TRBJ2-7,.,.,TRBV6-1,17,CASSQRGTRTASYEQYF,TGTGCCAGCAGTCAGAGGGGAACCCGGACCGCCTCCTACGAGCAGTACTTC
TRBJ2-2,.,.,TRBV3-1,12,CASSQDIGELFF,TGTGCCAGCAGCCAAGATATCGGGGAGCTGTTTTTT
TRBJ2-1,TRBD2,many,TRBV12-3/TRBV12-4,16,CASSPLGSGSVGEQFF,TGTGCCAGCAGTCCCCTGGGTAGCGGGAGCGTCGGTGAGCAGTTCTTC
TRBJ1-6,.,.,TRBV5-1,13,CASSRDSNSPLHF,TGCGCCAGCAGCCGTGATTCGAATTCACCCCTCCACTTT
TRBJ2-7,TRBD2,few,TRBV6-2/TRBV6-3,13,CATLSRGGLEQYF,TGTGCCACCCTAAGCCGGGGAGGGTTAGAGCAGTACTTC